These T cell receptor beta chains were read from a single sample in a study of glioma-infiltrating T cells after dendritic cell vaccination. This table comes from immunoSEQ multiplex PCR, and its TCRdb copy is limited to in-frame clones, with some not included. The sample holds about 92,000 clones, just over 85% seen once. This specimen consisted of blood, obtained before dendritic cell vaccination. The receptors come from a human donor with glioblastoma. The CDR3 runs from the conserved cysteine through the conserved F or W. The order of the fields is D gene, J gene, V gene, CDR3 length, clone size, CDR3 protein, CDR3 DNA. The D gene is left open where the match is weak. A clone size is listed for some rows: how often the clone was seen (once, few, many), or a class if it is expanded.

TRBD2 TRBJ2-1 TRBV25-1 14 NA CASRTSGYSNEQFF TGTGCCAGCAGGACTAGCGGTTACTCAAATGAGCAGTTCTTC
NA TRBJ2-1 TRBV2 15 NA CASSEDGGVFNEQFF TGTGCCAGCAGTGAAGATGGCGGGGTTTTCAATGAGCAGTTCTTC
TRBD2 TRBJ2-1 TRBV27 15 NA CASTTRPSGVGEQFF TGTGCCAGCACCACCCGGCCTAGCGGGGTGGGGGAGCAGTTCTTC
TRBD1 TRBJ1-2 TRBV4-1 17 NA CASSHNFGGQGAEGYTF TGCGCCAGCAGCCACAACTTTGGGGGACAGGGGGCGGAAGGCTACACCTTC
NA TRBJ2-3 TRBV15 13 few CATRTGSTDTQYF TGTGCCACCAGAACAGGGTCGACAGATACGCAGTATTTT
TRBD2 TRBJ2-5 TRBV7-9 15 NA CASGRVAGGPETQYF TGTGCCAGCGGAAGAGTAGCGGGGGGGCCCGAGACCCAGTACTTC
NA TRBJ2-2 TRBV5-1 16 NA CASSSRTATNTGELFF TGCGCCAGCAGCTCTCGGACTGCCACGAACACCGGGGAGCTGTTTTTT
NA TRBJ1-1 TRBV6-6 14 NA CASSYSNRNTEAFF TGTGCCAGCAGTTACTCTAACAGGAACACTGAAGCTTTCTTT
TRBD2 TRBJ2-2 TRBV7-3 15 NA CASSLGLAADGELFF TGTGCCAGCAGCTTAGGACTAGCGGCGGACGGGGAGCTGTTTTTT
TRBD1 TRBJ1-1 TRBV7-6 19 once CASSLDWTGQGAAGTEAFF TGTGCCAGCAGCTTAGATTGGACGGGACAGGGGGCGGCGGGCACTGAAGCTTTCTTT
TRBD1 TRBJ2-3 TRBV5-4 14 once CASSLGQGADTQYF TGTGCCAGCAGCTTGGGACAGGGGGCAGATACGCAGTATTTT
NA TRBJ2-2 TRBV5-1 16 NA CASSRAGTRDTGELFF TGCGCCAGCAGCCGCGCCGGGACTCGCGACACCGGGGAGCTGTTTTTT
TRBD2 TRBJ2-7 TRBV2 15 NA CASIKGTSGSYEQYF TGTGCCAGCATCAAAGGGACTAGCGGGAGTTACGAGCAGTACTTC
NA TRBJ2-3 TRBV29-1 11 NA CSGVSEDTQYF TGCAGCGGAGTTTCTGAGGATACGCAGTATTTT
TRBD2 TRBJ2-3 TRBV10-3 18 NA CAISEAGGSGGRTDTQYF TGTGCCATCAGTGAGGCAGGCGGTAGCGGGGGGCGAACAGATACGCAGTATTTT
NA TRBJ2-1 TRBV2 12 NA CASSVRGSEQFF TGTGCCAGCAGTGTACGGGGTAGTGAGCAGTTCTTC
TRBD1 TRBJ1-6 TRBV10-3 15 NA CAISDPGTGAAPLHF TGTGCCATCAGTGACCCCGGGACAGGGGCCGCCCCCCTCCACTTT
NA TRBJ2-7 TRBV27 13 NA CASSPQGPYEQYF TGTGCCAGCAGTCCCCAGGGTCCCTACGAGCAGTACTTC
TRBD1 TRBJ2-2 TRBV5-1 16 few CASSTDGTGSAGELFF TGCGCCAGCAGCACCGACGGGACAGGGTCGGCCGGGGAGCTGTTTTTT
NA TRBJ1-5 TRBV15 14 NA CATSGRTESQPQHF TGTGCCACCAGCGGGAGGACTGAGTCTCAGCCCCAGCATTTT
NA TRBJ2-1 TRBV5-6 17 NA CASSLVVRRTRYNEQFF TGTGCCAGCAGCTTGGTAGTAAGGAGAACTCGATACAATGAGCAGTTCTTC
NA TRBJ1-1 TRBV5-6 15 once CASSFFNRKNTEAFF TGTGCCAGCAGCTTCTTCAACAGGAAGAACACTGAAGCTTTCTTT
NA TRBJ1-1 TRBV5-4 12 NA CASSLQGLNAFF TGTGCCAGCAGCTTGCAGGGGTTGAACGCTTTCTTT
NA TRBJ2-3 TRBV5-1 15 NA CASSPGEGGTDTQYF TGCGCCAGCAGCCCAGGTGAAGGCGGCACAGATACGCAGTATTTT
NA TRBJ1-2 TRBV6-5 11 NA CASRMAYGYTF TGTGCCAGCCGCATGGCCTATGGCTACACCTTC
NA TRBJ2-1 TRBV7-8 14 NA CASSLQASYNEQFF TGTGCCAGCAGCTTACAGGCGTCCTACAATGAGCAGTTCTTC
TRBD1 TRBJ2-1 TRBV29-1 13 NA CSTDRGSHNEQFF TGCAGCACCGACAGGGGCTCCCACAATGAGCAGTTCTTC
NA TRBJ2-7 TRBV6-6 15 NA CASGAWRGSSYEQYF TGTGCCAGCGGGGCGTGGCGGGGAAGCTCCTACGAGCAGTACTTC
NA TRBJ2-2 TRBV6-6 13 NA CASSSGSSGELFF TGTGCCAGCAGTTCAGGTTCGAGTGGGGAGCTGTTTTTT
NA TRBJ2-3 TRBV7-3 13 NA CASSLRPLDTQYF TGTGCCAGCAGCTTAAGGCCCTTGGATACGCAGTATTTT
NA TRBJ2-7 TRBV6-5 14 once CASSSLMGPDEQYF TGTGCCAGCAGTTCCCTTATGGGCCCCGATGAGCAGTACTTC
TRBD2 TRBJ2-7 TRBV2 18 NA CASSPGLASLSPSYEQYF TGTGCCAGCAGTCCGGGACTAGCGAGTCTCTCCCCCTCCTACGAGCAGTACTTC
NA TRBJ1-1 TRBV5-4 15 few CASSPHQYRDTEAFF TGTGCCAGCAGCCCTCATCAATATCGGGACACTGAAGCTTTCTTT
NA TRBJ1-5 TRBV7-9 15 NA CASSLEGDINQPQHF TGTGCCAGCAGCTTAGAAGGGGACATCAATCAGCCCCAGCATTTT
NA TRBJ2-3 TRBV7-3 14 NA CASSEARGGDTQYF TGTGCCAGCAGCGAAGCCAGGGGAGGGGATACGCAGTATTTT
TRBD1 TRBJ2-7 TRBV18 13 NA CASSSGTGIEQYF TGTGCCAGCTCATCCGGGACAGGGATCGAGCAGTACTTC
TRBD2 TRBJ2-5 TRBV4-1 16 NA CASSQGLAGFQETQYF TGCGCCAGCAGCCAGGGACTAGCGGGTTTTCAAGAGACCCAGTACTTC
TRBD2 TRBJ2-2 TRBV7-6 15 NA CASSLSGSGTGELFF TGTGCCAGCAGCCTTAGCGGGAGTGGAACCGGGGAGCTGTTTTTT
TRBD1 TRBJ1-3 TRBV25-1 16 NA CASSAWTGGSGNTIYF TGTGCCAGCAGCGCCTGGACAGGGGGCTCCGGAAACACCATATATTTT
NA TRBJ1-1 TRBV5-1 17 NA CASSLDRPDYMNTEAFF TGCGCCAGCAGCTTGGATCGCCCCGACTACATGAACACTGAAGCTTTCTTT
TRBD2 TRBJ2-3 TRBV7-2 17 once CASSLEGLAGGADTQYF TGTGCCAGCAGCTTAGAGGGACTAGCGGGGGGAGCAGATACGCAGTATTTT
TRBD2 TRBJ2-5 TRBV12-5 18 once CASGIRDRGTSLKETQYF TGTGCTAGTGGTATCCGTGACCGGGGGACTAGCCTAAAAGAGACCCAGTACTTC
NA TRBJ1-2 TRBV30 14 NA CAWSEQGSGHGYTF TGTGCCTGGAGTGAACAGGGATCGGGCCATGGCTACACCTTC
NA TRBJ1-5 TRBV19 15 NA CASSPLRGPNQPQHF TGTGCCAGTAGTCCCCTGCGGGGGCCCAATCAGCCCCAGCATTTT
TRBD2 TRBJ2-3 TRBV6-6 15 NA CASSLGTSGADTQYF TGTGCCAGCAGTTTAGGGACTAGCGGCGCAGATACGCAGTATTTT
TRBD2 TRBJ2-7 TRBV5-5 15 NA CASSILAGANYEQYF TGTGCCAGCAGCATACTAGCGGGAGCGAACTACGAGCAGTACTTC
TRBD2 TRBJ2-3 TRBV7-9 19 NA CASSLPETSGGRRSDTQYF TGTGCCAGCAGCCTTCCCGAGACTAGCGGGGGGCGGCGGTCAGATACGCAGTATTTT
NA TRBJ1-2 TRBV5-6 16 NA CASSLIRPRTNYGYTF TGTGCCAGCAGCTTGATACGGCCTAGGACTAACTATGGCTACACCTTC
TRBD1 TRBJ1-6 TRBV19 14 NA CASSLTGLNSPLHF TGTGCCAGTAGTTTGACAGGGTTAAATTCACCCCTCCACTTT
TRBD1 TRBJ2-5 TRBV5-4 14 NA CASSPTGVGETQYF TGTGCCAGCAGCCCGACAGGGGTCGGTGAGACCCAGTACTTC
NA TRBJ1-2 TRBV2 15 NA CASSGDGNRNYGYTF TGTGCCAGCAGTGGAGACGGGAACCGGAACTATGGCTACACCTTC
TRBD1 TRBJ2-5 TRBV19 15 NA CASSHRDRGSETQYF TGTGCCAGTTCTCACCGGGACAGGGGTTCGGAGACCCAGTACTTC
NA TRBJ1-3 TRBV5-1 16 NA CASSLMSLDIGNTIYF TGCGCCAGCAGCTTGATGAGTTTGGACATCGGAAACACCATATATTTT
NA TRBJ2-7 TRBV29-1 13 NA CSVGRGRGNEQYF TGCAGCGTTGGAAGAGGTCGGGGGAACGAGCAGTACTTC
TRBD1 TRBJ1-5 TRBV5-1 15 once CASSPGPGGNQPQHF TGCGCCAGCAGCCCCGGGCCAGGGGGTAATCAGCCCCAGCATTTT
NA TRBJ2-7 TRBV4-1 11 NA CASSQGHGQYF TGCGCCAGCAGCCAAGGACACGGGCAGTACTTC
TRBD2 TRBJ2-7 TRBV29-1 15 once CSVELTSGGPYEQYF TGCAGCGTTGAGCTGACTAGCGGGGGACCCTACGAGCAGTACTTC
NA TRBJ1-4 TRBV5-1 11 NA CASSSDEKLFF TGCGCCAGCAGCTCGGATGAAAAACTGTTTTTT